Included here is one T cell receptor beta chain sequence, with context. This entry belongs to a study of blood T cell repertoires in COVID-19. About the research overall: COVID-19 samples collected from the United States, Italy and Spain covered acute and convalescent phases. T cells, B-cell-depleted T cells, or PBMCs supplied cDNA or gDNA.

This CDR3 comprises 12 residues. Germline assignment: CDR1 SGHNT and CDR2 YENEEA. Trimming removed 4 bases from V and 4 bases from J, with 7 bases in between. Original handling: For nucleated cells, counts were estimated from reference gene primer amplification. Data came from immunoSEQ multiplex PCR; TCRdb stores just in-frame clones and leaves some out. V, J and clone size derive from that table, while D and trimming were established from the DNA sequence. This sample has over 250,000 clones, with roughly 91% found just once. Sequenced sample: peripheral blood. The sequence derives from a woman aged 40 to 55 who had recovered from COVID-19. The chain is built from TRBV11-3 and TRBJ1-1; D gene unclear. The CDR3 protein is CASSYWATEAFF. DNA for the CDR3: TGTGCCAGCAGCTACTGGGCCACTGAAGCTTTCTTT.